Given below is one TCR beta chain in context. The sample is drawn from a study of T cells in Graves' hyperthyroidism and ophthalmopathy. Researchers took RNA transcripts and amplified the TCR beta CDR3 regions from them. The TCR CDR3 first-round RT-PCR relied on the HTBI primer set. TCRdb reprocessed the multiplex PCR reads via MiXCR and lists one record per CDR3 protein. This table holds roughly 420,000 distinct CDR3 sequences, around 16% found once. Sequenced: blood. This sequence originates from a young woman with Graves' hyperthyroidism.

The CDR3 here is CASSARGSTGELFF. The CDR3, as DNA: TGTGCCAGCAGTGCGAGAGGGAGCACCGGGGAGCTGTTTTTT. V usage is TRBV6-1 and J usage is TRBJ2-2, with TRBD2 as a possible D gene (5 bases). The CDR3 contains 14 residues. Looked up from germline, CDR1 is MNHNS and CDR2 is SASEGT. V was clipped by 4 bases and J by 4 bases, with 10 bases between them.